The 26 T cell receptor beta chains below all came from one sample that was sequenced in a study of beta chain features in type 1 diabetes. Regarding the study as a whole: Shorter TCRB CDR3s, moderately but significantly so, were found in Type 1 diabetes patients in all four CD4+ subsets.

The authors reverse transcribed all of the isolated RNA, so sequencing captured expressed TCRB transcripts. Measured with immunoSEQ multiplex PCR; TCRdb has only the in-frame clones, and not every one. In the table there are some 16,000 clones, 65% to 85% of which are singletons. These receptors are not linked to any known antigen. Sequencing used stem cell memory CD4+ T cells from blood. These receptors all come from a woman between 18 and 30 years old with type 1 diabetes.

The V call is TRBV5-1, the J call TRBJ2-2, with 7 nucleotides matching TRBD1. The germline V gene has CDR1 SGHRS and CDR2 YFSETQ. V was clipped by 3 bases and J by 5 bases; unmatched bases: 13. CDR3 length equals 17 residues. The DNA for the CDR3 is TGCGCCAGCAGCTCTGGCCGTTCTGGACAGGCAACCGGGGAGCTGTTTTTT. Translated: CASSSGRSGQATGELFF.

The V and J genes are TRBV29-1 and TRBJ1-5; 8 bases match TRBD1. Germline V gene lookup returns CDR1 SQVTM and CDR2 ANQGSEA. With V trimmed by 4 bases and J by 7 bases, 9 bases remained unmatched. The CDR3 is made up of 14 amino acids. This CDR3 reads CSVAGRGQGQPQHF. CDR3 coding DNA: TGCAGCGTTGCAGGCAGGGGGCAGGGGCAGCCCCAGCATTTT. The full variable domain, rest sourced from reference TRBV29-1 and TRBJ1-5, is SAVISQKPSRDICQRGTSLTIQCQVDSQVTMMFWYRQQPGQSLTLIATANQGSEATYESGFVIDKFPISRPNLTFSTLTVSNMSPEDSSIYLCSVAGRGQGQPQHFGDGTRLSIL.

CDR3 sequence reads: CASSESSSASGPFYEQYF. CDR3 nucleotide sequence: TGCGCCAGCAGTGAGAGTAGTTCGGCTAGCGGTCCTTTCTACGAGCAGTACTTC. The V and J genes are TRBV10-2 and TRBJ2-5; TRBD2 matches at 7 bases. The closer fit of TRBJ2-7 to the DNA end suggests the J call may be wrong. The CDR3 runs to 18 residues. CDR1 WSHSY and CDR2 SAAADI come from the germline V gene.

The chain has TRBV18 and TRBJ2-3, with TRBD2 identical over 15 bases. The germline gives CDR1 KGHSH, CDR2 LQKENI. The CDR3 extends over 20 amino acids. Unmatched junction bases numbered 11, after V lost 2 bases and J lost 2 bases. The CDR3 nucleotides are TGTGCCAGCTCACCAAAACCCGGACTAGCGGGAGGGCCCGACACAGATACGCAGTATTTT. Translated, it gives CASSPKPGLAGGPDTDTQYF.

The CDR3 here is CASSIDRDTGELFF. The CDR3 nucleotides are TGTGCCAGTAGTATTGACAGGGACACCGGGGAGCTGTTTTTT. This chain links TRBV19 with TRBJ2-2; 7 bases agree with TRBD1. The V segment lost 3 bases and the J segment 3 bases; nucleotides outside the gene matches: 1. In germline, CDR1 is LNHDA, CDR2 SQIVND (reference sequence). The CDR3 runs to 14 residues.

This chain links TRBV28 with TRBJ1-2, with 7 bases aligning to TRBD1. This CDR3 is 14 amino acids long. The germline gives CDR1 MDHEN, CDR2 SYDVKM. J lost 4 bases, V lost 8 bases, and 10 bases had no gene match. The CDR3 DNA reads TGTGCCAGCTCTTTACAGGGGTTGGGCTATGGCTACACCTTC. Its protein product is CASSLQGLGYGYTF.

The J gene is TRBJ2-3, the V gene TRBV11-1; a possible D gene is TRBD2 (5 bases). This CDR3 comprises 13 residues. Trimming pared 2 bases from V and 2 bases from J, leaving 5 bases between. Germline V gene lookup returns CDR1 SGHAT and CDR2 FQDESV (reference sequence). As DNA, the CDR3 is TGTGCCAGCAGCTTACGGGACACAGATACGCAGTATTTT. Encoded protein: CASSLRDTDTQYF. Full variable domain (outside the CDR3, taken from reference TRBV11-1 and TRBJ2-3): EAEVAQSPRYKITEKSQAVAFWCDPISGHATLYWYRQILGQGPELLVQFQDESVVDDSQLPKDRFSAERLKGVDSTLKIQPAELGDSAMYLCASSLRDTDTQYFGPGTRLTVL.

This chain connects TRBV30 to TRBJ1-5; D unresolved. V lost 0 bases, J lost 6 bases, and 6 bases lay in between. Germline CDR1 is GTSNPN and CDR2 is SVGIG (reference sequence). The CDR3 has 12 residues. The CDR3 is CAWSVPGQPQHF. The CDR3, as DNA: TGTGCCTGGAGTGTACCGGGTCAGCCCCAGCATTTT.

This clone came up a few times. The DNA of the CDR3 is TGTGCCAGCAGCCAATGGACTAGCGGGAGGTCCCATGAGCAGTTCTTC. Amino acid sequence: CASSQWTSGRSHEQFF. This chain joins TRBV14 and TRBJ2-1, with TRBD2 matching over 14 bases. Per germline, CDR1 SGHDN and CDR2 FVKESK. This CDR3 is 16 amino acids long. V shed 2 bases and J 8 bases; nucleotides not matched to a gene: 5.

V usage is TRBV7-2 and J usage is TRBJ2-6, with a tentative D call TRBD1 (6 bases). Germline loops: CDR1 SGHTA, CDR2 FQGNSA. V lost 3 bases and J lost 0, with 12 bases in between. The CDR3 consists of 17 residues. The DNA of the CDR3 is TGTGCCAGCAGCTTCCACACAGGGATCTCTGGGGCCAACGTCCTGACTTTC. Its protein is CASSFHTGISGANVLTF.

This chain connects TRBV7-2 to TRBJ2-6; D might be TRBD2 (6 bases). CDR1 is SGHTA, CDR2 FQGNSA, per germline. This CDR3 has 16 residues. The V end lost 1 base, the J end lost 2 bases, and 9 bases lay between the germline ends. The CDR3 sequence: CASSLGWGAGANVLTF. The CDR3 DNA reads TGTGCCAGCAGCTTAGGATGGGGGGCTGGGGCCAACGTCCTGACTTTC.

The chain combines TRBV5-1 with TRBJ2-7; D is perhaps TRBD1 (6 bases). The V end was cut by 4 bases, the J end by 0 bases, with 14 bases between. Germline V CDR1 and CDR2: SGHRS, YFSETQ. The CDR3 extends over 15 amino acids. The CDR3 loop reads CASSGGQPSSYEQYF. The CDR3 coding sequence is TGCGCCAGCAGCGGCGGACAGCCTAGCTCCTACGAGCAGTACTTC. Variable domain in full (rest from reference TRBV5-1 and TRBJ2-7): KAGVTQTPRYLIKTRGQQVTLSCSPISGHRSVSWYQQTPGQGLQFLFEYFSETQRNKGNFPGRFSGRQFSNSRSEMNVSTLELGDSALYLCASSGGQPSSYEQYFGPGTRLTVT.

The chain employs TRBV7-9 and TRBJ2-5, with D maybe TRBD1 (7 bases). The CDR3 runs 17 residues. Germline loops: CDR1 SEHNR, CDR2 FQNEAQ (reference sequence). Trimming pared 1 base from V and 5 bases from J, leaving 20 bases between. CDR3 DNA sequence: TGTGCCAGCAGCTTAGGCGGGACAGCGTCTGGCCGGGAGACCCAGTACTTC. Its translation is CASSLGGTASGRETQYF.

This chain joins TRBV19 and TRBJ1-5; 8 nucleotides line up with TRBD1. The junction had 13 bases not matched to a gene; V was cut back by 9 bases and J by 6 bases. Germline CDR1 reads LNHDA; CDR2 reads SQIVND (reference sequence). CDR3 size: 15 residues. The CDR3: CASLPKGQGIQPQHF. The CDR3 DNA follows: TGTGCCAGCCTGCCCAAAGGACAGGGAATTCAGCCCCAGCATTTT.

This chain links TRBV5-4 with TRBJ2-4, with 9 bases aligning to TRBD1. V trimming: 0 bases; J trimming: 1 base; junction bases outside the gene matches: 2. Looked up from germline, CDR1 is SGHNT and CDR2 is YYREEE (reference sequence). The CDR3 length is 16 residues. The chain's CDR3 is CASSLGGTGAKNIQYF. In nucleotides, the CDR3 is TGTGCCAGCAGCTTGGGCGGGACAGGGGCCAAAAACATTCAGTACTTC.

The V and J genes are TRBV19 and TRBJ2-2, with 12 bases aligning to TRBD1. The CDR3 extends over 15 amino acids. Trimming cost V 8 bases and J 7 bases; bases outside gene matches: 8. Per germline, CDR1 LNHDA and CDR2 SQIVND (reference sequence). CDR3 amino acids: CASFPGQGAVGELFF. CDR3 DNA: TGTGCCAGTTTCCCGGGACAGGGGGCGGTCGGGGAGCTGTTTTTT.

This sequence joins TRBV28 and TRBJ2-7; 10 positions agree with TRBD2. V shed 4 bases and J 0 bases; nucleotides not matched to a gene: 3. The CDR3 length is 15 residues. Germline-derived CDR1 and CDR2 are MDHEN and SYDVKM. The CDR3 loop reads CASSSSGSSSYEQYF. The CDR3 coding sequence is TGTGCCAGCAGTTCTAGCGGGAGTTCCTCCTACGAGCAGTACTTC. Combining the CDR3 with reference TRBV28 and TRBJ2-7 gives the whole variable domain DVKVTQSSRYLVKRTGEKVFLECVQDMDHENMFWYRQDPGLGLRLIYFSYDVKMKEKGDIPEGYSVSREKKERFSLILESASTNQTSMYLCASSSSGSSSYEQYFGPGTRLTVT.

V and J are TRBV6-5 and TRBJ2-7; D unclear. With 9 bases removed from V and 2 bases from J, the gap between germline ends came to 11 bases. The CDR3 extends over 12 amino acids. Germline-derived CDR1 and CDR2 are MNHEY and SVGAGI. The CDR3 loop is CARTDYPYEQYF. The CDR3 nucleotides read TGTGCCAGAACTGATTATCCCTACGAGCAGTACTTC.

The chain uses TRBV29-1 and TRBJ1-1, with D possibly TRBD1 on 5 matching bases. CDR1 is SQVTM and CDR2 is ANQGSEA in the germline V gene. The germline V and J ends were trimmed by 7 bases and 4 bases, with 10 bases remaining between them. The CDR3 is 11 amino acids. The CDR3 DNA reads TGCAGCGGGAGCGGGGGCACTGAAGCTTTCTTT. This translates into CSGSGGTEAFF.

The CDR3 sequence: CASRQGMNNEQFF. CDR3 coding DNA: TGTGCCAGCCGGCAGGGGATGAACAATGAGCAGTTCTTC. The rearrangement links TRBV6-1 to TRBJ2-1; a weak D match, TRBD1 (6 bases). Germline V gene data show CDR1 as MNHNS and CDR2 as SASEGT. The length of the CDR3 is 13 residues. Trimming cost V 8 bases and J 5 bases, with 13 bases left between them.

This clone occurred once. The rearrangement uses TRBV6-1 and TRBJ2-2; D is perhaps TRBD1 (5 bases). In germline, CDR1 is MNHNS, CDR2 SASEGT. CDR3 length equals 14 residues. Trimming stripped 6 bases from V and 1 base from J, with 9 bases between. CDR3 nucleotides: TGTGCCAGCAGGCTCACAGGGAACACCGGGGAGCTGTTTTTT. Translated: CASRLTGNTGELFF.

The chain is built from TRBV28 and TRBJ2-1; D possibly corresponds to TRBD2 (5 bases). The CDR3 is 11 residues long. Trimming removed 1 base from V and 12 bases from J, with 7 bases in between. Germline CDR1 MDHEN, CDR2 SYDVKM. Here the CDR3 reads CASSLSGRQFF. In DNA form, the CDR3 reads TGTGCCAGCAGTTTATCTGGGAGGCAGTTCTTC.

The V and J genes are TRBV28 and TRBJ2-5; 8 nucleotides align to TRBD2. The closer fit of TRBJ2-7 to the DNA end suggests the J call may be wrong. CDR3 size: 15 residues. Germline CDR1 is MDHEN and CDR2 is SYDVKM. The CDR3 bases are TGTGCCAGCAGTTTACCGGCTAGCGGGTCCTACGAGCAGTACTTC. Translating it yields CASSLPASGSYEQYF.

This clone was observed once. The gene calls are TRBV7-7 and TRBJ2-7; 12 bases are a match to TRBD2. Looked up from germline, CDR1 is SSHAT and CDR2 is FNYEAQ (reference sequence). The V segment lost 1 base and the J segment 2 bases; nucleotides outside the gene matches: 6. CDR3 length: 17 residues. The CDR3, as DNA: TGTGCCAGCAGCTTAGGCCTTCTAGCGGGAGGGCCCTACGAGCAGTACGTC. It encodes CASSLGLLAGGPYEQYV.

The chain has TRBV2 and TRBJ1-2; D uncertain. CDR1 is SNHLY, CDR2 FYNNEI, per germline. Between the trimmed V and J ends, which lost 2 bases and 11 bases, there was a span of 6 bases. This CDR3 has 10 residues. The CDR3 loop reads CASSELKYTF. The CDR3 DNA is TGTGCCAGCAGTGAATTAAAATACACCTTC.

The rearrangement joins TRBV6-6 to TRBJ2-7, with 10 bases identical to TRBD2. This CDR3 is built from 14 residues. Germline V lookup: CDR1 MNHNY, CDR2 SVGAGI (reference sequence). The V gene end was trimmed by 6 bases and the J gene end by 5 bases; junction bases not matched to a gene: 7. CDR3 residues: CASREGLAIHEQYF. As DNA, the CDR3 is TGTGCCAGCAGAGAGGGACTAGCGATCCACGAGCAGTACTTC.